The subject of this entry is one T cell receptor beta chain. The target of this receptor is not known. The record has no base qualities; no much larger clone is one base away. These data belong to a study of spatial heterogeneity in lung cancer (dated by TCRdb to between 2017 and 2020). Background for the entire study: More beta-chain than alpha-chain transcripts were consistently detected, likely reflecting higher beta-chain transcript abundance. The study linked features of the TCR repertoire to counts of nonsynonymous mutations, which were determined by whole-exome sequencing of tumor tissue. At surgery, both alpha and beta chains were TCR-sequenced in 200 to 250 tumor regions, 64 matched nontumor lung samples and around 50 PBMC samples. In the raw uncorrected reads, each unique combination of TCR and UMI appeared more than ten times on average. TCR alpha and beta repertoires were quantitatively compared across multiple tumor regions, matched nontumor lung and blood in non-small cell lung cancer. Study-level results and caveats: Confirming at a functional level the hypothesis that regional TCRs recognize regional mutations was considered to require additional single-cell paired TCR alpha and beta sequencing. Ubiquitous expanded tumor TCRs were detected in blood more often at tumor resection than at routine follow-up.

Its CDR3 holds 14 amino acids, cysteine through phenylalanine. Only the CDR3 DNA is retained, 42 bases long and in frame from the first base. The V end gives up 1 base and the J end 4 bases, leaving 3 bases in the junction not matched to a gene. CDR1 and CDR2, per the germline V gene (reference sequence), are GTSNPN and SVGIG. Explained via the paper, the time point label denotes: sample taken at primary tumor resection. For TCR sequencing, whole RNA was extracted from tumor and nontumor lung tissue, or from cryopreserved PBMC samples, and no cell sorting was done. Donors were some 78 patients with early-stage, untreated non-small cell lung cancer from the lung TRACERx cohort. A patient was chosen for TCR sequencing only when enough RNA was available from at least two tumor regions. The library came from 5' RACE. Sequencing took place on a NextSeq 500. The TCR library protocol attached a unique molecular identifier to each TCR cDNA molecule to allow correction of PCR and sequencing errors. The original pipeline was this. Decombinator tools were used for TCR identification, UMI-based error correction and CDR3 extraction. TCRs above a frequency of 2 per 1,000, corresponding to the top 1% of the tumor frequency distribution, were defined as expanded. Rényi diversity was computed with the R vegan package after subsampling each repertoire 100 times to 5,000 TCRs. CDR3 similarity networks were constructed using string-kernel similarity of amino acid triplets, with links drawn between CDR3s whose pairwise similarity was above 0.82. The public sequencing data were trimmed at Q25 with fastp and processed into clonotypes with MiXCR by TCRdb, which kept only in-frame beta chains. Records with the same CDR3 protein are collapsed into one entry carrying the most frequent genes and DNA. TCRdb, rather than the study authors, made the V and J calls. The sample data list around 75,000 distinct CDR3 sequences, and about an eighth of these were observed just once. Clones ranked in the top ten supply 7.2% of the sample.

This sequence was found in a male donor with early-stage non-small cell lung cancer. This chain is built from TRBV30 and TRBJ2-1; 8 junctional bases match TRBD2. Here the sequenced sample was PBMCs, taken at surgery. The encoded CDR3 is CAWSGSGKYNEQFF. In nucleotides, the sequence is TGTGCCTGGAGTGGTAGCGGGAAGTACAATGAGCAGTTCTTC.